This T cell receptor beta chain is drawn from a study of T cells in Graves' hyperthyroidism and ophthalmopathy. There were TCR beta CDR3 regions amplified from RNA transcripts. The TCR CDR3 first-round RT-PCR relied on the HTBI primer set. TCRdb used MiXCR to reprocess the multiplex PCR reads, holding one entry per CDR3 protein. The sample includes 450,000 to 600,000 distinct CDR3 sequences, roughly 21% of them seen just once. Germline CDR1 reads DFQATT; CDR2 reads SNEGSKA (reference sequence). The V gene lost 5 bases and the J gene lost 0 bases, with 16 bases spanning the gap. This CDR3 is 15 amino acids long. This clonotype has a handful of counts. Its antigen is unidentified. General study results and limits: Ophthalmopathy was predicted by the model a median of roughly 6.6 months ahead of onset.

Diagnoses used clinical symptoms, serum thyroxine and TRAb, thyroid ultrasound and orbital computed tomography. This TCR was recovered from a man aged 40-49 years with Graves' ophthalmopathy. The rearrangement links TRBV20-1 to TRBJ1-1; unclear D gene. Sample: blood. CDR3 sequence: CSAPGPRAMNTEAFF. CDR3 sequence (DNA): TGCAGTGCTCCCGGACCCCGGGCCATGAACACTGAAGCTTTCTTT.